This TCR beta chain emerged from a study of T cells in tuberculosis. On the study more broadly: CD1B tetramers identified T cells specific for mycobacterial lipid GMM.

After thawing and overnight rest, PBMC were stained with GMM-loaded CD1B tetramer, viability dye and anti-CD3 for sorting. The lipid loaded on the CD1B tetramers was C32 glucose monomycolate from Rhodococcus equi. From each donor, some 90,000 tetramer-negative cells were sorted. This clone has only a few counts. The CDR3 has 14 residues. Trimming took 7 bases from V and 4 from J; bases not matched to a gene: 6. Germline CDR1 reads LNHDA; CDR2 reads SQIVND (reference sequence). Chain pairing is unknown; alpha and beta were sequenced separately. Clones were sequenced by immunoSEQ multiplex PCR, and TCRdb holds only the in-frame ones, with some missing. The table lists roughly 92,000 clones, more than 75% of them singletons. Whole-study findings and limits: The stringent gate may have excluded weak CD1B-GMM tetramer binders.

Sequenced sample: CD1b-GMM tetramer-negative cells sorted from PBMCs. This receptor was identified in an adult woman with latent tuberculosis. This sequence joins TRBV19 and TRBJ1-1, with 10 positions matching TRBD1. CDR3 nucleotides: TGTGCCAGTAAAGTGGACAGGGGGTCCACTGAAGCTTTCTTT. Translated, it gives CASKVDRGSTEAFF.